This T cell receptor (beta chain) was recorded in a study of blood T cell repertoires in COVID-19. As handled by the study authors: Estimates of nucleated cell counts were drawn from the amplification of reference gene primers. Sequenced by immunoSEQ multiplex PCR; TCRdb stores in-frame clones only, minus some. That table gives V, J and clone size, and the DNA gave D and trimming. This sample has about 400,000 clones; approximately 90% occur once, and the top ten carry approximately 9.3%. This CDR3 is built from 13 residues. CDR1 LNHDA and CDR2 SQIVND come from the germline V gene (reference sequence). Worth noting for this clone: At one boundary the junction diverges from the germline segment, which might be a read error.

Individuals drawn from 24 US areas were roughly 18 to 95 years old. Clinical history as reported by participants underpinned cohort assignment. The sequence came from a woman aged 45-60 years who had recovered from COVID-19. V is TRBV19 and J is TRBJ1-2, with 7 bases aligning to TRBD1. Sequences were obtained from PBMCs or T cells enriched from blood (not recorded which). CDR3 region: CASSSEAGTEGSF. The CDR3 DNA reads TGTGCCAGTAGTTCCGAAGCCGGGACAGAAGGATCCTTC.